This T cell receptor beta chain was identified during a study of blood T cell repertoires in COVID-19. On the study more broadly: From the United States, Italy and Spain came samples of acute and convalescent COVID-19.

In assigning cohorts, the study relied on participant-reported clinical history. The V and J ends lost 4 bases and 4 bases respectively, with 10 bases between them. This CDR3 comprises 14 residues. Germline lookup yields CDR1 LGHNA and CDR2 YNFKEQ. In the original analysis: Amplification with reference gene primers provided the estimates of nucleated cell counts. Measured with immunoSEQ multiplex PCR; TCRdb has only the in-frame clones, and not every one. V and J calls and clone size are as listed in that table; D and trimming were resolved from the DNA. Seen here are roughly 200,000 clones, about 90% observed once, and the top ten hold roughly 4%.

The chain links TRBV4-2 to TRBJ1-4, with D uncertain. This TCR was recovered from a woman in her 30s with acute COVID-19. Sequencing was carried out using PBMCs or T cells enriched from blood (not recorded which). CDR3 sequence: CASSRTVDNEKLFF. DNA for the CDR3: TGTGCCAGCAGCCGAACAGTCGATAATGAAAAACTGTTTTTT.